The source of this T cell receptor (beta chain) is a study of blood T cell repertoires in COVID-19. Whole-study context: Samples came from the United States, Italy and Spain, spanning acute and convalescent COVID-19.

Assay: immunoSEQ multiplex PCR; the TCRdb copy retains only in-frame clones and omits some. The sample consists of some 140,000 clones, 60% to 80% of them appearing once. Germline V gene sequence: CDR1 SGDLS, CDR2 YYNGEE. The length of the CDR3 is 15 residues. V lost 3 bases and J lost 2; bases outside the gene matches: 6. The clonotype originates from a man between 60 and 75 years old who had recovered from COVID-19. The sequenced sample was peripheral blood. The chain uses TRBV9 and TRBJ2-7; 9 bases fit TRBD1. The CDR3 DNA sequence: TGTGCCAGCAGCGCCGGACAGGGGCAACCCTACGAGCAGTACTTC. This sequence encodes CASSAGQGQPYEQYF. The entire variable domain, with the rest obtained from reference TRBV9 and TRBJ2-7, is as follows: DSGVTQTPKHLITATGQRVTLRCSPRSGDLSVYWYQQSLDQGLQFLIQYYNGEERAKGNILERFSAQQFPDLHSELNLSSLELGDSALYFCASSAGQGQPYEQYFGPGTRLTVT.